This T cell receptor (beta chain) derives from a study of blood T cell repertoires in COVID-19. The wider study: COVID-19 samples, acute and convalescent, were from the United States, Italy and Spain.

Original handling: Nucleated cell counts were estimated from reference gene primer amplification. Clones were read by immunoSEQ multiplex PCR, and TCRdb kept only the in-frame ones, dropping some. V, J and clone size were drawn from that table, and D and trimming were deduced from the DNA. The table has over 45,000 clones, 90% seen once; the top ten hold about 5.1%. This CDR3 has 15 residues. Sequenced input: peripheral blood. The source is a man aged 65 to 79 with acute or convalescent COVID-19. The chain has TRBV21-1 and TRBJ2-5; the D call TRBD2 from the table was never checked on the DNA. TRBV21-1 is reported as a pseudogene. CDR3 region: CASSIGGGARETQYF. CDR3 coding DNA: TGTGCCAGCAGCATCGGTGGGGGGGCCAGAGAGACCCAGTACTTC.